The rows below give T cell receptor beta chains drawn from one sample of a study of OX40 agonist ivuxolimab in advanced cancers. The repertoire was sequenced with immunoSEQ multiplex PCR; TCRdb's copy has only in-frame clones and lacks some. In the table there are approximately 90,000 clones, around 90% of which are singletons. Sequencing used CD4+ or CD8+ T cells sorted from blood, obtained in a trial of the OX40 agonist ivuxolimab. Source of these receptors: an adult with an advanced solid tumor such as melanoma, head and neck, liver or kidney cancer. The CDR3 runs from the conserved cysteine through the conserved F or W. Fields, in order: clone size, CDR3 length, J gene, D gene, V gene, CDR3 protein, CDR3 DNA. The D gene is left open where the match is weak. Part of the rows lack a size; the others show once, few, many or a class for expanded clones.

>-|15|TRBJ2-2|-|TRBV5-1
CASRFSGENTGELFF
TGCGCCAGCAGGTTTTCAGGGGAGAACACCGGGGAGCTGTTTTTT
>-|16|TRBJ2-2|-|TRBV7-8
CASSPRRLGETGELFF
TGTGCCAGCAGCCCCAGACGGTTGGGGGAAACCGGGGAGCTGTTTTTT
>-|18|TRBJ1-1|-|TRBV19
CASSPRANLRGPVLEAFF
TGTGCCAGTAGTCCCAGGGCCAATTTGAGAGGTCCCGTTCTTGAAGCTTTCTTT
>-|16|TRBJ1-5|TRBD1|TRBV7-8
CASSLMDRENNQPQHF
TGTGCCAGCAGCTTGATGGACAGGGAAAATAATCAGCCCCAGCATTTT
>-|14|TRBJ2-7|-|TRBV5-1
CASSLMRESYEQYF
TGCGCCAGCAGCTTGATGAGGGAATCCTACGAGCAGTACTTC
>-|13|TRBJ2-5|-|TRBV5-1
CASSLVQGETQYF
TGCGCCAGCAGCTTGGTTCAGGGAGAGACCCAGTACTTC
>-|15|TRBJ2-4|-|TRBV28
CASSRHREAKNIQYF
TGTGCCAGCAGTCGACACAGGGAGGCCAAAAACATTCAGTACTTC
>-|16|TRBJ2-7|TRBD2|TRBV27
CASRGTSGRAFYEQYF
TGTGCCAGCAGGGGGACTAGCGGGAGGGCCTTCTACGAGCAGTACTTC
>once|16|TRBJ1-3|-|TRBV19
CASSLLDGNSGNTIYF
TGTGCCAGTAGTCTACTTGACGGGAACTCTGGAAACACCATATATTTT
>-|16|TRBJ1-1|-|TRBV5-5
CASSLGSGLQWAEAFF
TGTGCCAGCAGCTTGGGATCGGGACTCCAATGGGCTGAAGCTTTCTTT
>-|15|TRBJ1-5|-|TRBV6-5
CASSYSSRSNQPQHF
TGTGCCAGCAGTTACTCCTCGCGGAGCAATCAGCCCCAGCATTTT
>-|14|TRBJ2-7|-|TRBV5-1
CASSLAFLGSEQYF
TGCGCCAGCAGCTTGGCCTTTCTGGGTAGCGAGCAGTACTTC
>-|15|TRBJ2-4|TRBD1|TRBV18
CASSPRDRVGYIQYF
TGTGCCAGCTCACCGCGGGACAGGGTCGGATACATTCAGTACTTC
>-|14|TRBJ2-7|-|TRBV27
CASSYRASENEQYF
TGTGCCAGCAGTTACCGGGCAAGCGAGAACGAGCAGTACTTC
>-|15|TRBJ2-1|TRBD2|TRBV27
CASSLQTSGYNEQFF
TGTGCCAGCAGCCTACAGACTAGCGGATACAATGAGCAGTTCTTC
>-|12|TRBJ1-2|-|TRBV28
CASSLSPYGYTF
TGTGCCAGCAGTTTGTCCCCCTATGGCTACACCTTC
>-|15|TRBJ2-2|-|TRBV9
CASSVGGGGSGELFF
TGTGCCAGCAGCGTAGGGGGCGGAGGGTCCGGGGAGCTGTTTTTT
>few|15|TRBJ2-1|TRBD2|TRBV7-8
CASSDQRGYYNEQFF
TGTGCCAGCAGCGATCAGCGGGGGTACTACAATGAGCAGTTCTTC
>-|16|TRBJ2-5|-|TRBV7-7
CASSAGAGSFQETQYF
TGTGCTAGCAGCGCCGGGGCGGGGTCTTTCCAAGAGACCCAGTACTTC
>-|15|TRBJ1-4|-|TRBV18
CASSPPGTVGEKLFF
TGTGCCAGCTCACCACCCGGGACCGTCGGTGAAAAACTGTTTTTT
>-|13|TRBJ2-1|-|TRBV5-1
CASSQQVANEQFF
TGCGCCAGCAGCCAGCAAGTGGCAAATGAGCAGTTCTTC
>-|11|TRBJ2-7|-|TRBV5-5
CASSSSYEQYF
TGTGCCAGCAGCTCCTCCTACGAGCAGTACTTC
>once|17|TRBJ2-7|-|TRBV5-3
CARSDAWIGGSSYEQYF
TGTGCCAGAAGCGACGCGTGGATTGGCGGCAGCTCCTACGAGCAGTACTTC
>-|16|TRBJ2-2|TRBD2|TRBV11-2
CASSKTSGRTTGELFF
TGTGCCAGCAGCAAGACTAGCGGGAGAACCACCGGGGAGCTGTTTTTT
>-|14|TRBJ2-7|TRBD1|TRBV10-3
CAISERDSAYEQYF
TGTGCCATCAGTGAAAGGGACAGTGCCTACGAGCAGTACTTC
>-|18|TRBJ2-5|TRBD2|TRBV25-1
CASSEWPGEGSGQETQYF
TGTGCCAGCAGTGAATGGCCTGGGGAGGGCTCGGGCCAAGAGACCCAGTACTTC
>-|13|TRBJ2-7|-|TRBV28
CASSGTEDIEQYF
TGTGCCAGCTCCGGGACGGAGGACATCGAGCAGTACTTC
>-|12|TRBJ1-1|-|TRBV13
CASSIGRLEAFF
TGTGCCAGCAGCATTGGACGACTCGAAGCTTTCTTT
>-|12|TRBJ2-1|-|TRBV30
CAWGRQGNEQFF
TGTGCCTGGGGACGTCAGGGCAATGAGCAGTTCTTC
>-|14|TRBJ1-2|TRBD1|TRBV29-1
CSVGSGTDLYGYTF
TGCAGCGTTGGTTCCGGGACAGATCTCTATGGCTACACCTTC
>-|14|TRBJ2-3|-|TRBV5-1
CASSVEGVTDTQYF
TGCGCCAGCAGCGTGGAAGGGGTCACAGATACGCAGTATTTT
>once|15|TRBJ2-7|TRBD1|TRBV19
CASSGGTGPRYGQYF
TGTGCCAGTAGCGGAGGGACAGGTCCCCGGTACGGACAGTACTTC
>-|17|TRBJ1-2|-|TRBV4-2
CASSQESVRGANYGYTF
TGTGCCAGCAGCCAAGAAAGCGTGAGGGGAGCTAACTATGGCTACACCTTC
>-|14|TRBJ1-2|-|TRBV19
CASSIDTTNYGYTF
TGTGCCAGTAGTATCGACACGACTAACTATGGCTACACCTTC